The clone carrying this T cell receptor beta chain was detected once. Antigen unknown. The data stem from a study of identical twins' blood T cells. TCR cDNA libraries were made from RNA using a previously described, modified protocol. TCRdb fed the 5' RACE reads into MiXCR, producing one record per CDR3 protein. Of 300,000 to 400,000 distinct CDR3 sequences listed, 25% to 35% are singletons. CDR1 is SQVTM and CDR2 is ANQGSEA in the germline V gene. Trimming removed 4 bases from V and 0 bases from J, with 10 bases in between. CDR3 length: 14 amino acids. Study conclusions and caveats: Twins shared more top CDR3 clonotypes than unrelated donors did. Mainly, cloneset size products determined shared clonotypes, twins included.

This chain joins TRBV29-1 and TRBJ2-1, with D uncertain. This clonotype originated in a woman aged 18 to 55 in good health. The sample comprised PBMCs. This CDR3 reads CSVGGRVSYNEQFF. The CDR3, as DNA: TGCAGCGTTGGCGGTCGGGTCTCCTACAATGAGCAGTTCTTC.